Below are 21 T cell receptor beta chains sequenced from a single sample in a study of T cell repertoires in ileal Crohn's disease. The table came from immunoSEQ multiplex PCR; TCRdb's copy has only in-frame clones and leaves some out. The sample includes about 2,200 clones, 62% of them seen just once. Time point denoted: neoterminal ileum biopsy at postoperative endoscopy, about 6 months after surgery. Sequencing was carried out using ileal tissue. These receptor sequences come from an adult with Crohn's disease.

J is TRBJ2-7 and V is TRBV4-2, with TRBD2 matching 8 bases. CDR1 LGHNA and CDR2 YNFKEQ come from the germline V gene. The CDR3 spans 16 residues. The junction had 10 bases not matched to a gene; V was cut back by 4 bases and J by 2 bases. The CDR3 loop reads CASSPWGSGAAYEQYF. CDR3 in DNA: TGTGCCAGCAGCCCCTGGGGTAGCGGGGCCGCCTACGAGCAGTACTTC.

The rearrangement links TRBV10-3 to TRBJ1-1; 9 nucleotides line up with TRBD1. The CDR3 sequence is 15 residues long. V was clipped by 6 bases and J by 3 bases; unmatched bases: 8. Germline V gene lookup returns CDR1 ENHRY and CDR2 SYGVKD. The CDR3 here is CAIRLTGGAYTEAFF. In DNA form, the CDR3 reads TGTGCCATCAGGCTCACAGGGGGCGCCTACACTGAAGCTTTCTTT.

For the CDR3, the DNA is TGTGCCAGCAGCTTAACTAGACAAGAGACCCAGTACTTC. Protein product: CASSLTRQETQYF. V gene TRBV7-2 combines with J gene TRBJ2-5; D might be TRBD2 (5 bases). CDR3 length: 13 residues. V lost 2 bases, J lost 2 bases, and 6 bases lay in between. Germline loops: CDR1 SGHTA, CDR2 FQGNSA.

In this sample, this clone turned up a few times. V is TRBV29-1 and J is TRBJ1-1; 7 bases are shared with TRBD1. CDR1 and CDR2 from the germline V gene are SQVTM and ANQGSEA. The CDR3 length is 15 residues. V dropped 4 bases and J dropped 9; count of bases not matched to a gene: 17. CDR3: CSVGAGGPTTGQAFF. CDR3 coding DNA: TGCAGCGTTGGGGCTGGGGGACCTACGACAGGGCAAGCTTTCTTT.

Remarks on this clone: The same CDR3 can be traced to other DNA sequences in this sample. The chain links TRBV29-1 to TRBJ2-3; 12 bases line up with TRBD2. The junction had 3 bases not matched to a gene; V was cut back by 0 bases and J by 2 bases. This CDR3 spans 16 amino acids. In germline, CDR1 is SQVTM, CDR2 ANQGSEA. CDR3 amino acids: CSVEDRLAGVTDTQYF. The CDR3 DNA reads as TGCAGCGTTGAAGATAGACTAGCGGGAGTCACAGATACGCAGTATTTT.

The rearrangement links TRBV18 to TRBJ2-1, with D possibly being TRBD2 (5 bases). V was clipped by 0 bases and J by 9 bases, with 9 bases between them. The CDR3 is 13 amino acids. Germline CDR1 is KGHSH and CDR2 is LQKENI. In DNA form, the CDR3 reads TGTGCCAGCTCACCACCAGCGGCGCGTGAGCAGTTCTTC. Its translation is CASSPPAAREQFF.

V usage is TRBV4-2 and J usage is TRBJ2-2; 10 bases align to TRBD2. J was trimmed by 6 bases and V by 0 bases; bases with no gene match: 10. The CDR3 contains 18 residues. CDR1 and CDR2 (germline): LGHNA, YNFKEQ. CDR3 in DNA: TGTGCCAGCAGCCAAGATCTAGGGCTAGCGGGAGAGGCCGGGGAGCTGTTTTTT. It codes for CASSQDLGLAGEAGELFF.

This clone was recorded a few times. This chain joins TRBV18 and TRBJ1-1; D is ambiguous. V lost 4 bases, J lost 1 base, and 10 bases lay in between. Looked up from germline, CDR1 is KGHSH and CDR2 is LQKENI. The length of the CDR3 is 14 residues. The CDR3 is CASSLLRENTEAFF. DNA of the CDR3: TGTGCCAGCTCACTACTCCGGGAGAACACTGAAGCTTTCTTT.

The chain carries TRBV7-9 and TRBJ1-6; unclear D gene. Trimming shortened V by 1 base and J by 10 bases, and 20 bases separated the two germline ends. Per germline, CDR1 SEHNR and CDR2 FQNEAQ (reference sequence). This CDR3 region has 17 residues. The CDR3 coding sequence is TGTGCCAGCAGCTTAGTGGGTCTGGGCCCCATGGGCTCACCCCTCCACTTT. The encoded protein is CASSLVGLGPMGSPLHF.

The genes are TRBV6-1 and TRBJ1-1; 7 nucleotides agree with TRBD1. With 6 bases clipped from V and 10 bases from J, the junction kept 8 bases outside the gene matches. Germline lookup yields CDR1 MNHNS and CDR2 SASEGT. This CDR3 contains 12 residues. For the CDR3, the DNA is TGTGCCAGCAGCACTTTGACAGGGCTAGCTTTCTTT. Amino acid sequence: CASSTLTGLAFF.

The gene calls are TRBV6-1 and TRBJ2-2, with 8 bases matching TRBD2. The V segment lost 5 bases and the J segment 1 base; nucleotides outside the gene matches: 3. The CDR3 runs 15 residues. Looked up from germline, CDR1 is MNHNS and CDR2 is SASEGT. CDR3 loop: CASSFSGKNTGELFF. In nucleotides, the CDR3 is TGTGCCAGCAGTTTTAGCGGGAAGAACACCGGGGAGCTGTTTTTT.

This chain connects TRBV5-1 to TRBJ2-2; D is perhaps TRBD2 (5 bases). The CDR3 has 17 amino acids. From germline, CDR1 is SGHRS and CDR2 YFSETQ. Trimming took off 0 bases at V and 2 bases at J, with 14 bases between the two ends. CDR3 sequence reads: CASSLAWARTNTGELFF. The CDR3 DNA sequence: TGCGCCAGCAGCTTGGCTTGGGCACGGACTAACACCGGGGAGCTGTTTTTT.

CDR3 sequence reads: CASSSDEGDEQFF. The CDR3 coding sequence is TGTGCCAGCAGTTCCGACGAGGGGGATGAGCAGTTCTTC. This sequence joins TRBV27 and TRBJ2-1; tentative D call: TRBD1 (6 bases). V shed 4 bases and J shed 8 bases, with 12 bases lying between them. Germline lookup yields CDR1 MNHEY and CDR2 SMNVEV (reference sequence). CDR3 length: 13 amino acids.

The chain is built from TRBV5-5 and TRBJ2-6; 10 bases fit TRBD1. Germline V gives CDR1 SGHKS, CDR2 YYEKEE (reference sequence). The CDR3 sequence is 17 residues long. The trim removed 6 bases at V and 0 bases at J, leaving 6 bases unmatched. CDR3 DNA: TGTGCCAGCATCGCCGGGACAGGGGTCTCTGGGGCCAACGTCCTGACTTTC. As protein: CASIAGTGVSGANVLTF.

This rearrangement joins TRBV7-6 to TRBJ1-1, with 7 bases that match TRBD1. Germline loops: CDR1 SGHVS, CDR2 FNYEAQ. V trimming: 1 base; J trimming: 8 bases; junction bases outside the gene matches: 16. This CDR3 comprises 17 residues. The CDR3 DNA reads TGTGCCAGCAGCTTAGAGGGGCCAGGACAGGTGAATGGAGAAGCTTTCTTT. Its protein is CASSLEGPGQVNGEAFF.

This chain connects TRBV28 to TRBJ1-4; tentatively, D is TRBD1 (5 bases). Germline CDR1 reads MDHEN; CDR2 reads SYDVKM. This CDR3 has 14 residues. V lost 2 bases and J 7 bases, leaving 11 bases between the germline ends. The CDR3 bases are TGTGCCAGCAGTTTACCTGGGGGAGGTGAAAAACTGTTTTTT. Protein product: CASSLPGGGEKLFF.

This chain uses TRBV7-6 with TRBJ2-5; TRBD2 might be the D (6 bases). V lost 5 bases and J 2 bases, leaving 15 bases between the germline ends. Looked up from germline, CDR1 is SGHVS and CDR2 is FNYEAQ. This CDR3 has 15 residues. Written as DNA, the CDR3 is TGTGCCAGCAGCCGGACGGTAGCGGCTCAAGAGACCCAGTACTTC. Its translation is CASSRTVAAQETQYF.

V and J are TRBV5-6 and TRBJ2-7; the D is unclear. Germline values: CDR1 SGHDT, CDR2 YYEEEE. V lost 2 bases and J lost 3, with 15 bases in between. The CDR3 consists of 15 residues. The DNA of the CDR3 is TGTGCCAGCAGCTTCAGACACGTTCGAGACTACGAGCAGTACTTC. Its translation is CASSFRHVRDYEQYF.

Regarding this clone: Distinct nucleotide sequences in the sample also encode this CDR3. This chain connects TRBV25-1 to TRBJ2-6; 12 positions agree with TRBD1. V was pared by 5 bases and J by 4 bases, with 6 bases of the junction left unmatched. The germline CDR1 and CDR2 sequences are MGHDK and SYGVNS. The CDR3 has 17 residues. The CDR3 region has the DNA TGTGCCAGCAGTCCGGGACAGGGGGCGCCAGGGGCCAACGTCCTGACTTTC. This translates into CASSPGQGAPGANVLTF.

CDR3 sequence (DNA): TGTGCCAGCAGCTTAGGTCAGAACACTGAAGCTTTCTTT. Amino acid sequence: CASSLGQNTEAFF. This chain connects TRBV11-2 to TRBJ1-1, with unresolved D. Germline CDR1 SGHAT, CDR2 FQNNGV. The V and J ends lost 1 base and 1 base respectively, with 4 bases between them. The CDR3 is 13 amino acids.

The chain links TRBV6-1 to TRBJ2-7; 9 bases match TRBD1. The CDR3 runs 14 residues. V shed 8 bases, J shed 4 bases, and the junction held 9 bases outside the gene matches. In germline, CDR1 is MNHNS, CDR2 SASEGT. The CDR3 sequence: CASGPDRGRYEQYF. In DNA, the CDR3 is TGTGCCAGCGGCCCGGACAGGGGTAGGTACGAGCAGTACTTC.